This T cell receptor (beta chain) emerged from a study of blood T cell repertoires in COVID-19. Assay: immunoSEQ multiplex PCR; the TCRdb copy retains only in-frame clones and omits some. Among fewer than 200,000 clones listed, more than 65% were seen once. The V gene end was trimmed by 4 bases and the J gene end by 3 bases; junction bases not matched to a gene: 6. In germline, CDR1 is SGHRS, CDR2 YFSETQ. The CDR3 extends over 15 amino acids. Patients in Seattle were enrolled during active infection, then followed longitudinally. The clonotype comes from a woman aged 55-69 years with COVID-19, enrolled during active disease. The chain carries TRBV5-1 and TRBJ2-4; 8 positions match TRBD1. Source material: peripheral blood. The CDR3 loop is CASSLGTGDKNIQYF. CDR3 nucleotides: TGCGCCAGCAGCCTGGGGACAGGAGACAAAAACATTCAGTACTTC.